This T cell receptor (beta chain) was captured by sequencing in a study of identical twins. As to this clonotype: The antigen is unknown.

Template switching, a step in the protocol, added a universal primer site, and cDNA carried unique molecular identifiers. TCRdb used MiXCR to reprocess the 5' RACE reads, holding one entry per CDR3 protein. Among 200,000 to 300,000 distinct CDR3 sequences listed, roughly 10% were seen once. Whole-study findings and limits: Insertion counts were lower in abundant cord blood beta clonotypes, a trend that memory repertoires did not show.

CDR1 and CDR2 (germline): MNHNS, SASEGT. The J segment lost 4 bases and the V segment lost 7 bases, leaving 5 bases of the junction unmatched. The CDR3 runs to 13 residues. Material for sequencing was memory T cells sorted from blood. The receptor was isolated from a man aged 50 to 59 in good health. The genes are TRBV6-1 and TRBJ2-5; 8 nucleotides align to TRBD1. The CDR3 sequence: CASNQGAAETQYF. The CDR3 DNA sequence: TGTGCCAGCAACCAGGGGGCCGCAGAGACCCAGTACTTC.